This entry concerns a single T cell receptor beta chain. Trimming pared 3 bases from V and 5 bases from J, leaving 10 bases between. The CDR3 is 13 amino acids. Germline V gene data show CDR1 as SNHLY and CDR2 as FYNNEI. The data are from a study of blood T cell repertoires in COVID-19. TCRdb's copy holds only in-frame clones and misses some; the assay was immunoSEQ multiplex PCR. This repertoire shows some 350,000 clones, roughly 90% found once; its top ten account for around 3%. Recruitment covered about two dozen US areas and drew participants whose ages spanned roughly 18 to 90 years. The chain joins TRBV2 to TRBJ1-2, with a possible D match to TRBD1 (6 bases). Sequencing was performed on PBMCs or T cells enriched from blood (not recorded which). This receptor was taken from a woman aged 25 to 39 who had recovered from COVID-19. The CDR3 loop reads CASSEYRVYGYTF. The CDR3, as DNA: TGTGCCAGCAGTGAGTACAGGGTTTATGGCTACACCTTC.